These 32 T cell receptor beta chains came from one sample sequenced in a study of T cells in Graves' hyperthyroidism and ophthalmopathy. From RNA transcripts, TCR beta CDR3 regions were amplified. The primer set for the first-round RT-PCR of the TCR CDR3 was HTBI. From the multiplex PCR reads, TCRdb called clonotypes with MiXCR, one entry per CDR3 protein. This sample yields hundreds of thousands of distinct CDR3 sequences, of which about two fifths are seen a single time; approximately 8.7% belongs to the top ten. Sequenced input: blood. These receptors were collected from a man aged 18 to 30 with Graves' hyperthyroidism.

This clonotype was seen many times. The chain combines TRBV2 with TRBJ1-4, with 9 bases that match TRBD1. In germline, CDR1 is SNHLY, CDR2 FYNNEI. CDR3 size: 15 residues. The ends lost 5 bases at V and 3 bases at J; junction bases unmatched: 4. The chain's CDR3 is CASSSTGGSNEKLFF. The CDR3 region has the DNA TGTGCCAGCAGTTCGACAGGGGGGTCTAATGAAAAACTGTTTTTT.

The V gene is TRBV20-1, the J gene TRBJ2-7, with unresolved D. Germline values: CDR1 DFQATT, CDR2 SNEGSKA (reference sequence). V lost 6 bases and J 2 bases, leaving 11 bases between the germline ends. This CDR3 has 12 residues. The CDR3 spells CSARTHTYEQYF. DNA for the CDR3: TGCAGTGCAAGGACCCACACCTACGAGCAGTACTTC.

This chain's CDR3 is CASSSLNAYEQYF. The CDR3 DNA reads TGTGCCAGCAGCTCTTTAAACGCCTACGAGCAGTACTTC. The chain recombines TRBV11-2 with TRBJ2-7; D remains ambiguous. The CDR3 is 13 amino acids. Trimming took off 4 bases at V and 2 bases at J, with 9 bases between the two ends. Looked up from germline, CDR1 is SGHAT and CDR2 is FQNNGV.

With regard to this clonotype: At one end the junction does not follow the germline gene, possibly because of a read error. V gene TRBV2 combines with J gene TRBJ1-1; 10 bases are a match to TRBD1. The germline V gene has CDR1 SNHLY and CDR2 FYNNEI. The CDR3 extends over 13 amino acids. The CDR3 nucleotides are TGTGCCAGCCGGGACAGGGGAGTGACTGAAGCCTTCTTT. Translated, it gives CASRDRGVTEAFF. Full variable domain (missing parts from reference TRBV2 and TRBJ1-1): EPEVTQTPSHQVTQMGQEVILRCVPISNHLYFYWYRQILGQKVEFLVSFYNNEISEKSEIFDDQFSVERPDGSNFTLKIRSTKLEDSAMYFCASRDRGVTEAFFGQGTRLTVV.

This clonotype was detected ten times or more. The CDR3 region is CASSGYSGGNQPQHF. The CDR3 nucleotides read TGTGCCAGCAGTGGATACAGCGGGGGCAATCAGCCCCAGCATTTT. The chain is built from TRBV2 and TRBJ1-5, with D unresolved. Trimming took off 4 bases at V and 2 bases at J, with 12 bases between the two ends. Germline V gene data show CDR1 as SNHLY and CDR2 as FYNNEI. The CDR3 spans 15 residues.

This clonotype was detected many times. V is TRBV5-1 and J is TRBJ1-2, with a weak D call TRBD1 (5 bases). Per germline, CDR1 SGHRS and CDR2 YFSETQ. Trimming cost V 4 bases and J 3 bases, with 10 bases left between them. There are 13 residues in the CDR3. CDR3 DNA sequence: TGCGCCAGCAGCGTACCGGGGGACTATGGCTACACCTTC. Amino acids: CASSVPGDYGYTF.

This clonotype was recorded a few times. The chain joins TRBV19 to TRBJ2-7; possibly TRBD1 for D (6 bases). CDR1 and CDR2 (germline): LNHDA, SQIVND (reference sequence). V lost 1 base and J lost 3, with 10 bases in between. This CDR3 region has 14 residues. The CDR3 sequence: CASSIAVDSYEQYF. As DNA, the CDR3 is TGTGCCAGTAGTATAGCTGTGGACAGCTACGAGCAGTACTTC.

The CDR3 here is CSVETERSSYNEQFF. The CDR3 DNA is TGCAGCGTTGAAACCGAAAGGAGCTCCTACAATGAGCAGTTCTTC. The chain combines TRBV29-1 with TRBJ2-1; D unresolved. V was clipped by 2 bases and J by 0 bases, with 11 bases between them. The CDR3 runs to 15 residues. Looked up from germline, CDR1 is SQVTM and CDR2 is ANQGSEA.

Remarks on this clonotype: With a much larger clone just one base away, this may be a read error. V is TRBV7-9 and J is TRBJ2-7, with 12 bases lining up with TRBD2. Looked up from germline, CDR1 is SEHNR and CDR2 is FQNEAQ (reference sequence). CDR3 length: 15 amino acids. The CDR3 region has the DNA TGTGCCAGCAGCTTAGGACTAGCGGGAGTAAGGGAGCAGTGCTTC. Encoded protein: CASSLGLAGVREQCF.

This clonotype came up a few times. The V and J genes are TRBV12-3 or TRBV12-4 and TRBJ1-2, with D possibly matching TRBD1 (6 bases). V was cut by 6 bases and J by 7 bases, with 24 bases left in between. This CDR3 has 16 residues. In nucleotides, the CDR3 is TGTGCCAGCAGCCCGCCGGGGGCCTACTCAGACCGTGGCTACACCTTC. Translation gives CASSPPGAYSDRGYTF.

In this sample, this clonotype turned up a few times. The V and J genes are TRBV9 and TRBJ2-7; D may be TRBD1 (7 bases). The germline gives CDR1 SGDLS, CDR2 YYNGEE. CDR3 length: 15 residues. Trimming stripped 4 bases from V and 5 bases from J, with 19 bases between. The CDR3 DNA sequence: TGTGCCAGCAGCCCCGCGGGACAGCCACGCAACGAGCAGTACTTC. Translating it yields CASSPAGQPRNEQYF. The full variable domain, rest sourced from reference TRBV9 and TRBJ2-7, is DSGVTQTPKHLITATGQRVTLRCSPRSGDLSVYWYQQSLDQGLQFLIQYYNGEERAKGNILERFSAQQFPDLHSELNLSSLELGDSALYFCASSPAGQPRNEQYFGPGTRLTVT.

The V call is TRBV4-2, the J call TRBJ1-5, with TRBD1 identical over 9 bases. CDR1 LGHNA and CDR2 YNFKEQ come from the germline V gene. Trimming at V came to 0 bases and at J to 5 bases, leaving 8 bases not matched to a gene. The CDR3 runs 17 residues. Here the CDR3 reads CASSQEWSGTGHQPQHF. The CDR3 DNA reads TGTGCCAGCAGCCAAGAGTGGTCAGGGACAGGGCATCAGCCCCAGCATTTT.

V usage is TRBV19 and J usage is TRBJ2-7; TRBD2 aligns across 13 bases. This CDR3 has 16 amino acids. CDR1 is LNHDA, CDR2 SQIVND, per germline (reference sequence). With 3 bases clipped from V and 0 bases from J, the junction kept 2 bases outside the gene matches. The CDR3 DNA sequence: TGTGCCAGTAGTATGGGACTAGCGGGAAACTCCTACGAGCAGTACTTC. It specifies CASSMGLAGNSYEQYF.

The chain employs TRBV20-1 and TRBJ1-6; D is unresolved. CDR1 is DFQATT, CDR2 SNEGSKA, per germline (reference sequence). This CDR3 region has 15 residues. Between the trimmed V and J ends, which lost 4 bases and 8 bases, there was a span of 18 bases. The CDR3 protein is CSATSGREGHSPLHF. In DNA, the CDR3 is TGCAGTGCTACTAGCGGGCGGGAAGGCCATTCACCCCTCCACTTT.

This clonotype appeared many times. The genes are TRBV25-1 and TRBJ2-7; 14 positions agree with TRBD2. The CDR3 loop spans 15 amino acids. CDR1 is MGHDK, CDR2 SYGVNS, per germline. The junction had 8 bases not matched to a gene; V was cut back by 5 bases and J by 8 bases. The CDR3 reads CASSIGTSGRTKQYF. CDR3 DNA: TGTGCCAGCAGTATAGGGACTAGCGGGAGAACGAAGCAGTACTTC.

Regarding this clonotype: A much larger clonotype is one base distant, so this may be a read error. The chain has TRBV19 and TRBJ1-1; D unresolved. The CDR3 has 14 residues. Germline values: CDR1 LNHDA, CDR2 SQIVND (reference sequence). The ends were cut back, 5 bases at V and 0 bases at J, with 10 bases in the middle. The CDR3 region has the DNA TGTGCCAGTAGTGTGGTACAATTGAACACTGAAGCTTTCTTT. Translating gives CASSVVQLNTEAFF.

This clonotype was recorded at least ten times. This chain uses TRBV24-1 with TRBJ1-5; tentatively, D is TRBD1 (6 bases). The CDR3 extends over 12 amino acids. V dropped 12 bases and J dropped 9 bases, with 17 bases sitting between them. CDR1 and CDR2 (germline): KGHDR, SFDVKD. CDR3 loop: CAATGSRRPQHF. For the CDR3, the DNA is TGTGCCGCCACAGGGAGCCGCCGGCCCCAGCATTTT.

Notes on this clonotype: Since a much larger clone is just one base distant, this may be a read error. As the CDR3 is not closed by the conserved phenylalanine or tryptophan, this likely results from a read error. The chain combines TRBV7-6 with TRBJ2-7; TRBD1 matches 7 bases. J lost 6 bases, V lost 4 bases, and 6 bases had no gene match. The CDR3 has 13 residues. The V gene's germline CDR1 is SGHVS and CDR2 FNYEAQ. CDR3 nucleotide sequence: TGTGCCAGCAGCTCAGGGACAGTTGGCGAGCAGTACCTC. Translating gives CASSSGTVGEQYL.

The chain recombines TRBV10-3 with TRBJ2-5; 8 nucleotides align to TRBD2. CDR3 length: 15 residues. Germline loops: CDR1 ENHRY, CDR2 SYGVKD. V gave up 4 bases and J gave up 2 bases; unmatched junction bases: 6. CDR3 DNA: TGTGCCATCAGTGGCTTGGCGGGGGGACAAGAGACCCAGTACTTC. Its protein product is CAISGLAGGQETQYF.

CDR3 DNA: TGTGCCACCAGCAGTGGGGGACAGGAAGTCAATCAGCCCCAGCATTTT. Amino acid sequence: CATSSGGQEVNQPQHF. V gene TRBV15 combines with J gene TRBJ1-5, with 8 bases matching TRBD1. The CDR3 is 16 amino acids. Germline loops: CDR1 LNHNV, CDR2 YYDKDF (reference sequence). V lost 3 bases to trimming and J lost 3 bases; unmatched junction nucleotides: 7.

This clonotype was seen only a few times. The chain couples TRBV12-3 or TRBV12-4 to TRBJ2-2; D gene ambiguous. The ends were cut back, 5 bases at V and 10 bases at J, with 11 bases in the middle. The length of the CDR3 is 12 residues. The CDR3 DNA sequence: TGTGCCAGCAGTACCCATGGGGAGGAGCTGTTTTTT. Its protein is CASSTHGEELFF.

This clonotype was found many times. The chain recombines TRBV2 with TRBJ1-1; D not certain. Between the trimmed V and J ends, which lost 6 bases and 1 base, there was a span of 9 bases. The CDR3 runs to 13 residues. Germline CDR1 SNHLY, CDR2 FYNNEI. This CDR3 is CASSQEQNTEAFF. CDR3 DNA: TGTGCCAGCAGCCAAGAACAGAACACTGAAGCTTTCTTT.

In its sample, this clonotype was seen a few times. The rearrangement uses TRBV20-1 and TRBJ2-7, with 14 bases fitting TRBD2. Per the germline V gene, CDR1 is DFQATT and CDR2 is SNEGSKA (reference sequence). This CDR3 region has 14 residues. V dropped 3 bases and J dropped 4; count of bases not matched to a gene: 2. The CDR3 region has the DNA TGCAGTGCTAGGCGGACTAGCGGGAGGTACGAGCAGTACTTC. It codes for CSARRTSGRYEQYF.

With regard to this clonotype: Mismatch with germline at one junction end may stem from a read error. V gene TRBV4-1 combines with J gene TRBJ1-1; D gene uncertain. Per the germline V gene, CDR1 is MGHRA and CDR2 is YSYEKL. The CDR3 sequence is 14 residues long. The CDR3 region is CASSQVEGFTEAFF. The CDR3 DNA is TGCGCTAGCAGCCAAGTGGAGGGATTCACTGAAGCTTTCTTT.

The chain is built from TRBV10-2 and TRBJ2-3, with 10 positions matching TRBD2. The J segment lost 4 bases and the V segment lost 8 bases, leaving 3 bases of the junction unmatched. The germline gives CDR1 WSHSY, CDR2 SAAADI. CDR3 size: 13 residues. The CDR3 is CASGTSAPDTQYF. In nucleotides, the CDR3 is TGCGCCAGCGGGACTAGCGCCCCAGATACGCAGTATTTT.

Remarks on this clonotype: The junction departs from the called germline gene at one end, perhaps through a read error. This chain connects TRBV5-1 to TRBJ2-7, with 10 bases matching TRBD2. The CDR3 consists of 16 residues. Germline V gene lookup returns CDR1 SGHRS and CDR2 YFSETQ. CDR3 loop: CASSLDFGLAEYEQYF. The DNA of the CDR3 is TGTGCCAGCAGCTTAGATTTCGGACTAGCGGAGTACGAGCAGTACTTC.

This chain joins TRBV10-3 and TRBJ2-5; D might be TRBD1 (6 bases). The germline V and J ends were trimmed by 0 bases and 5 bases, with 7 bases remaining between them. CDR3 length: 13 amino acids. Per the germline V gene, CDR1 is ENHRY and CDR2 is SYGVKD. The CDR3 DNA reads as TGTGCCATCAGTGAGTCAAGGGGGGAGACCCAGTACTTC. Translation gives CAISESRGETQYF.

The chain combines TRBV2 with TRBJ1-2; 7 bases agree with TRBD1. V trimming: 6 bases; J trimming: 6 bases; junction bases outside the gene matches: 13. Looked up from germline, CDR1 is SNHLY and CDR2 is FYNNEI. The CDR3 has 15 residues. The CDR3 sequence is CASSFGVQGLDGYTF. Here the CDR3 DNA reads TGTGCCAGCAGCTTCGGGGTACAGGGGCTCGATGGCTACACCTTC.

V and J are TRBV13 and TRBJ2-2, with 13 bases lining up with TRBD2. V lost 6 bases, J lost 1 base, and 5 bases stayed unmatched. Germline V gene sequence: CDR1 PRHDT, CDR2 FYEKMQ (reference sequence). This CDR3 has 17 residues. This CDR3 is CASRTGLAGMNTGELFF. In DNA, the CDR3 is TGTGCCAGCAGAACGGGACTAGCGGGGATGAACACCGGGGAGCTGTTTTTT.

This sequence joins TRBV5-8 and TRBJ2-7, with D tentatively TRBD1 or TRBD2 (5 bases each). Trimming took off 0 bases at V and 2 bases at J, with 12 bases between the two ends. This CDR3 is 15 amino acids long. Germline values: CDR1 SGHTS, CDR2 YDEGEE. CDR3 bases: TGTGCCAGCAGCTTGGACAGCCAGGGAGCCTACGAGCAGTACTTC. Its translation: CASSLDSQGAYEQYF. The full variable domain, with the rest looked up from reference TRBV5-8 and TRBJ2-7, is EAGVTQSPTHLIKTRGQQATLRCSPISGHTSVYWYQQALGLGLQFLLWYDEGEERNRGNFPPRFSGRQFPNYSSELNVNALELEDSALYLCASSLDSQGAYEQYFGPGTRLTVT.

This clonotype was recorded a few times. The chain has TRBV6-5 and TRBJ1-1; possible D gene TRBD1, 5 bases. V was clipped by 7 bases and J by 3 bases, with 12 bases between them. Germline V CDR1 and CDR2: MNHEY, SVGAGI. The CDR3 is made up of 13 amino acids. CDR3 protein: CASTTGGDTEAFF. In DNA, the CDR3 is TGTGCCAGCACCACCGGGGGGGACACTGAAGCTTTCTTT.

The sample holds many counts of this clonotype. The J gene is TRBJ1-5, the V gene TRBV9, with 7 positions matching TRBD1. CDR3 size: 14 residues. The V segment lost 0 bases and the J segment 6 bases; nucleotides outside the gene matches: 3. CDR1 SGDLS and CDR2 YYNGEE come from the germline V gene. CDR3 in amino acids: CASSVGGDSQPQHF. CDR3 DNA: TGTGCCAGCAGCGTAGGAGGGGACAGTCAGCCCCAGCATTTT. Full variable domain (missing parts from reference TRBV9 and TRBJ1-5): DSGVTQTPKHLITATGQRVTLRCSPRSGDLSVYWYQQSLDQGLQFLIQYYNGEERAKGNILERFSAQQFPDLHSELNLSSLELGDSALYFCASSVGGDSQPQHFGDGTRLSIL.